This T cell receptor beta chain was identified in a study of CD8 T cells in ankylosing spondylitis. The TCR beta libraries were generated through quantitative 5'-RACE incorporating molecular barcodes. MiXCR was run by TCRdb on the 5' RACE reads, yielding one entry per CDR3 protein. The sample lists just under 550,000 distinct CDR3 sequences, roughly 13% occurring once. General study points: Clones linked with disease were CD8+ and fairly uncommon in the peripheral blood. Seemingly distinctive of ankylosing spondylitis blood was a TCR beta motif formed by eight highly homologous variants. Previous work reported some of these motif variants in the synovial fluid and blood of reactive arthritis.

V lost 5 bases to trimming and J lost 4 bases, with 15 bases between them. The CDR3 is made up of 15 amino acids. CDR1 is SSHAT and CDR2 is FNYEAQ in the germline V gene (reference sequence). Turning to this clonotype: Its cognate antigen is unknown.

The chain links TRBV7-7 to TRBJ1-3; D unresolved. This receptor was identified in a male donor with ankylosing spondylitis. Sequencing used blood, either unsorted or a sorted T cell fraction (not recorded which). CDR3 bases: TGTGCCAGCAGCGTGGACCCGTCTCAAGGAAACACCATATATTTT. It is translated as CASSVDPSQGNTIYF.